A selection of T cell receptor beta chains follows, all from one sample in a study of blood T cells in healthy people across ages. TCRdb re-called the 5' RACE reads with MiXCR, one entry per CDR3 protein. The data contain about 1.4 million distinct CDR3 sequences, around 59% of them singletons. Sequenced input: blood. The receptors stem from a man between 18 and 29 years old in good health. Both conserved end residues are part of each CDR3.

CATSNLVGLAGDEQYF	16	TRBV15	TRBJ2-7
CASRASTGKEQYF	13	TRBV28	TRBJ2-7
CASSQGKASWQFF	13	TRBV4-2	TRBJ2-1
CSARDERSAGNYGYTF	16	TRBV20-1	TRBJ1-2
CSARDVAVSNTEAFF	15	TRBV20-1	TRBJ1-1
CASSYSGTTGVSDTQYF	17	TRBV6-2/TRBV6-3	TRBJ2-3
CSVEDLRYGYTF	12	TRBV29-1	TRBJ1-2
CASRHIGGRYQETQYF	16	TRBV2	TRBJ2-5
CASSPDRTGKIDEQFF	16	TRBV5-1	TRBJ2-1
CASSLARAGISDTQYF	16	TRBV7-2	TRBJ2-3
CAWSYGLTINEQFF	14	TRBV30	TRBJ2-1
CASSGTEFYTNTEAFF	16	TRBV25-1	TRBJ1-1
CASSPSFQVKTYEQYF	16	TRBV14	TRBJ2-7
CSARDRTSGMYERYF	15	TRBV20-1	TRBJ2-7
CASSRSGTAYEQYF	14	TRBV7-2	TRBJ2-7
CASGLGGQISNQPQHF	16	TRBV12-5	TRBJ1-5